The present TCR beta chain was sequenced within a study of T cells after yellow fever vaccination. Looked up from germline, CDR1 is ENHRY and CDR2 is SYGVKD. V lost 1 base, J lost 10 bases, and 6 bases lay in between. This CDR3 has 11 amino acids. As concerns this clonotype: Its antigen is still unknown.

Study outcomes and limitations: A weaker secondary response peaked on day 5, the primary on day 15.

UMIs and a universal primer site were added when TCR cDNA was made by 5'RACE template switching. TCRdb redid the calling of the 5' RACE reads with MiXCR, one entry per CDR3 protein. The sample has about 330,000 distinct CDR3 sequences; 6.8% are singletons. The clonotype comes from a man between 18 and 29 years old who received the YFV17D yellow fever vaccine. Sequencing used PBMCs, obtained approximately 40 days after the first yellow fever vaccination. The chain recombines TRBV10-3 with TRBJ2-3; D unclear. This CDR3 reads CAISEFTSQYF. CDR3 DNA sequence: TGTGCCATCAGTGAGTTCACGTCGCAGTATTTT.